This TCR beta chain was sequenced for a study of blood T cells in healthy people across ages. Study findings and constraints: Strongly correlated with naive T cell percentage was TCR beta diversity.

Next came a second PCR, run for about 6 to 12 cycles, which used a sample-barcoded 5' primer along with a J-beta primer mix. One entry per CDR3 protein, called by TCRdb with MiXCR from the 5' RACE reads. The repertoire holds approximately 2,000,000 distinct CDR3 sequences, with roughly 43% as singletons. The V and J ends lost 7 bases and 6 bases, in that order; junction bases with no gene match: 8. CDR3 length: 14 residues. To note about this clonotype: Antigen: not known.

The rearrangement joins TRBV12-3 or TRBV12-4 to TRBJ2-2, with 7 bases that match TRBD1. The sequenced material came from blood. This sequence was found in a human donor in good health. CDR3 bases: TGTGCCAGCACCCCCGGACAGGTCCCCGGGGAGCTGTTTTTT. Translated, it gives CASTPGQVPGELFF.